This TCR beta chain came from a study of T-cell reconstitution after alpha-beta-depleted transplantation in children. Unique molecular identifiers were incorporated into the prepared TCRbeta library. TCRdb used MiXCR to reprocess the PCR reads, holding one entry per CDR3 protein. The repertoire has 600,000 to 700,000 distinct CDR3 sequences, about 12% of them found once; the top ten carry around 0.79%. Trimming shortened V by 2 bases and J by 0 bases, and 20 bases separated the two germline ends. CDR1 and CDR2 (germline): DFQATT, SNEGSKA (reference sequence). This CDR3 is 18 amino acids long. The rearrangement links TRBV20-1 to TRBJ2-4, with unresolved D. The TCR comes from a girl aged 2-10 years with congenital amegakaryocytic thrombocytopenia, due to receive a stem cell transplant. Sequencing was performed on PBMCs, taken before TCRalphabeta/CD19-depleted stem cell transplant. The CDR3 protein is CSARSTLGQDLAKNIQYF. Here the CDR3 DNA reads TGCAGTGCTAGAAGTACTCTGGGTCAAGATCTAGCCAAAAACATTCAGTACTTC.